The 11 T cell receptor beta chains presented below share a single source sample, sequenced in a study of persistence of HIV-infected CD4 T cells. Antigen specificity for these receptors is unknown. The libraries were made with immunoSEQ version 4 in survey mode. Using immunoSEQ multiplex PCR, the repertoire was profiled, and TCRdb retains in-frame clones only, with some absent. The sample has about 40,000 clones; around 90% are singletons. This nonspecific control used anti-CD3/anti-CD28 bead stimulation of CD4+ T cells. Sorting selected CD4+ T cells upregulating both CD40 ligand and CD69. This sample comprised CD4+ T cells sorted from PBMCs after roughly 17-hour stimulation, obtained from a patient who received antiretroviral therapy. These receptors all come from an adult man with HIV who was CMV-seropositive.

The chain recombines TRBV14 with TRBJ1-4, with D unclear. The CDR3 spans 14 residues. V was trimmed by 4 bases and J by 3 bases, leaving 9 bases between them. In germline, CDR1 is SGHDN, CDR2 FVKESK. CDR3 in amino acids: CASSRSGANEKLFF. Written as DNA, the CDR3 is TGTGCCAGCAGCCGGTCCGGCGCTAATGAAAAACTGTTTTTT.

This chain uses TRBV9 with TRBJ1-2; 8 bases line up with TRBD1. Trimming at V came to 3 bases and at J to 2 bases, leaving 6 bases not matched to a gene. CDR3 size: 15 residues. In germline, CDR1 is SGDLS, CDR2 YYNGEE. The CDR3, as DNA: TGTGCCAGCAGCGCACAGGGGGAGTCCAACTATGGCTACACCTTC. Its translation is CASSAQGESNYGYTF.

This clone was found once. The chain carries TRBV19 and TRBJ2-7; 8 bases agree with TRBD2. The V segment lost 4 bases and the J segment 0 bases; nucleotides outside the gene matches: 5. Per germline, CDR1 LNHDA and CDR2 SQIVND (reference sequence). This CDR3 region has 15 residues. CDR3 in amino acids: CASSTKLAGSYEQYF. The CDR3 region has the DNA TGTGCCAGTAGTACCAAGCTAGCGGGCTCCTACGAGCAGTACTTC.

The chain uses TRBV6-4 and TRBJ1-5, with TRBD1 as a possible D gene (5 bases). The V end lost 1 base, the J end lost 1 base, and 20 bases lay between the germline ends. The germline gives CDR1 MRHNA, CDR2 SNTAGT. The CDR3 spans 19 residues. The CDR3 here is CASSDLCPGPLGSNQPQHF. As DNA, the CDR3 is TGTGCCAGCAGTGACTTGTGCCCGGGGCCCCTGGGGAGCAATCAGCCCCAGCATTTT.

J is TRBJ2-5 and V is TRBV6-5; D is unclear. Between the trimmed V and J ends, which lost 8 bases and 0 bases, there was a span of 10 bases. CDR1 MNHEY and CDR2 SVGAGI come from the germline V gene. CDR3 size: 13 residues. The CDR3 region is CASGPRYQETQYF. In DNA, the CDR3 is TGTGCCAGCGGACCTAGGTACCAAGAGACCCAGTACTTC.

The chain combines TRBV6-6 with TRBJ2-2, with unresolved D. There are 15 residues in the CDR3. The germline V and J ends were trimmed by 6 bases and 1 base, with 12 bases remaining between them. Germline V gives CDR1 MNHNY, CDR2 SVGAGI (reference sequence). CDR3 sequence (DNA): TGTGCCAGCAGCCACCACGAAGTGAACACCGGGGAGCTGTTTTTT. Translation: CASSHHEVNTGELFF.

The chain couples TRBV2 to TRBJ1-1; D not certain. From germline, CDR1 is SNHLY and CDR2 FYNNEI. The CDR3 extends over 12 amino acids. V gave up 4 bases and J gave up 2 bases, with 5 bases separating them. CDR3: CASSVGNTEAFF. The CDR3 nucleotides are TGTGCCAGCAGTGTGGGCAACACTGAAGCTTTCTTT.

DNA for the CDR3: TGTGCCAGCAGTCCCCCCCCGGGACAGGTCTCCTACAATGAGCAGTTCTTC. The encoded protein is CASSPPPGQVSYNEQFF. The rearrangement joins TRBV6-2 or TRBV6-3 to TRBJ2-1; 8 bases are a match to TRBD1. V lost 5 bases to trimming and J lost 0 bases; unmatched junction nucleotides: 9. Germline V gene data show CDR1 as MNHEY and CDR2 as SVGEGT. This CDR3 spans 17 amino acids.

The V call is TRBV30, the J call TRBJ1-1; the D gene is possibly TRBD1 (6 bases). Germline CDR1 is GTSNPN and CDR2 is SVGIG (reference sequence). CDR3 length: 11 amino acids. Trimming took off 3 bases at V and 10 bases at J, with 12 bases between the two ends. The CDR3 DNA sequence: TGTGCCTGGAGCCACATCAGGGGAGCTTTCTTT. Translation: CAWSHIRGAFF. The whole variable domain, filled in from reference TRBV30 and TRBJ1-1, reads SQTIHQWPATLVQPVGSPLSLECTVEGTSNPNLYWYRQAAGRGLQLLFYSVGIGQISSEVPQNLSASRPQDRQFILSSKKLLLSDSGFYLCAWSHIRGAFFGQGTRLTVV.

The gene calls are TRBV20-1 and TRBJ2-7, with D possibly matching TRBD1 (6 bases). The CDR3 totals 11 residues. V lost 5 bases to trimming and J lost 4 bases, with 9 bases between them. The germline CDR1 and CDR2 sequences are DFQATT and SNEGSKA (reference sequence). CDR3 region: CSAGQLYEQYF. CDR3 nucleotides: TGCAGTGCTGGACAGCTATACGAGCAGTACTTC.

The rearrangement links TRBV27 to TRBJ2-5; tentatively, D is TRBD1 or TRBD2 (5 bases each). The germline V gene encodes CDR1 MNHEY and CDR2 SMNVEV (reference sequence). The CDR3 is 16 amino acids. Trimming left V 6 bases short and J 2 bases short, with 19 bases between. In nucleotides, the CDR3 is TGTGCCAGCAGCCCTGAGGGGCAGCGGCCTCAAGAGACCCAGTACTTC. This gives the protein CASSPEGQRPQETQYF.